This T cell receptor beta chain was recovered during a study of T cell repertoires in cytomegalovirus infection. Across the study: The authors used CMV epitopes that were HLA-C-restricted (recently identified) and HLA-B-restricted (well studied).

TCRdb re-called the reads with MiXCR, one entry per CDR3 protein. This repertoire shows hundreds of thousands of distinct CDR3 sequences, roughly 30% found once; its top ten account for about an eighth. V was clipped by 7 bases and J by 9 bases, with 14 bases between them. CDR1 is SGDLS, CDR2 YYNGEE, per germline. CDR3 length equals 12 residues. Note on this clonotype: As yet, its antigen is unknown.

Sequenced here: cultured CD8+ T cells from PBMCs, sampled from culture after CMV antigen stimulation. The receptor was derived from a human donor in good health (CMV status not recorded). Some clones in this sample may be carry-over from other donors' samples. The rearrangement links TRBV9 to TRBJ2-1; no clear D gene. CDR3 region: CASQQTGSEQFF. CDR3 DNA sequence: TGTGCCAGCCAGCAGACTGGAAGTGAGCAGTTCTTC. Based on the CDR3 plus reference TRBV9 and TRBJ2-1, the full variable domain is DSGVTQTPKHLITATGQRVTLRCSPRSGDLSVYWYQQSLDQGLQFLIQYYNGEERAKGNILERFSAQQFPDLHSELNLSSLELGDSALYFCASQQTGSEQFFGPGTRLTVL.